The 20 T cell receptor beta chains given below trace back to one sample, sequenced in a study of T cell responses to AZD1222 COVID-19 vaccine. The data were produced by immunoSEQ multiplex PCR, yet TCRdb's version contains in-frame clones alone and is incomplete. The sample lists approximately 74,000 clones; about 82% were seen once. Sequences were derived from peripheral blood, sampled on day 0 of AZD1222 vaccination. Source of these receptors: an adult in good health.

The chain recombines TRBV4-3 with TRBJ1-2; 7 bases line up with TRBD1. This CDR3 comprises 15 residues. J was trimmed by 4 bases and V by 1 base; bases with no gene match: 6. Germline CDR1 reads LGHNA; CDR2 reads YSLEER. The CDR3 loop is CASSQATGTLYGYTF. The CDR3 nucleotides are TGCGCCAGCAGCCAAGCGACAGGGACCCTCTATGGCTACACCTTC.

The chain combines TRBV15 with TRBJ1-2; 7 bases are shared with TRBD1. The CDR3 totals 13 residues. The ends lost 0 bases at V and 8 bases at J; junction bases unmatched: 3. Germline-derived CDR1 and CDR2 are LNHNV and YYDKDF (reference sequence). The chain's CDR3 is CATSREEQGGYTF. The DNA for the CDR3 is TGTGCCACCAGCAGAGAGGAACAGGGGGGCTACACCTTC. Combining the CDR3 with reference TRBV15 and TRBJ1-2 gives the whole variable domain DAMVIQNPRYQVTQFGKPVTLSCSQTLNHNVMYWYQQKSSQAPKLLFHYYDKDFNNEADTPDNFQSRRPNTSFCFLDIRSPGLGDTAMYLCATSREEQGGYTFGSGTRLTVV.

The genes are TRBV9 and TRBJ2-5, with 7 nucleotides matching TRBD2. V gave up 0 bases and J gave up 2 bases; unmatched junction bases: 7. The CDR3 has 16 amino acids. Germline CDR1 reads SGDLS; CDR2 reads YYNGEE. CDR3 amino acids: CASSVGRLADQETQYF. The DNA of the CDR3 is TGTGCCAGCAGCGTAGGGCGGCTAGCGGATCAAGAGACCCAGTACTTC.

This clone was observed a handful of times. CDR3 DNA sequence: TGTGCCAGCAGTGAAGTCTGGCGGGGAGACAATGAGCAGTTCTTC. It yields the protein CASSEVWRGDNEQFF. The chain uses TRBV2 and TRBJ2-1; D is possibly TRBD2 (6 bases). Germline V gene lookup returns CDR1 SNHLY and CDR2 FYNNEI. V was pared by 1 base and J by 5 bases, with 12 bases between. CDR3 length: 15 amino acids.

J is TRBJ2-4 and V is TRBV19; D not resolved. The CDR3 is made up of 16 amino acids. The ends were cut back, 2 bases at V and 0 bases at J, with 11 bases in the middle. CDR1 is LNHDA, CDR2 SQIVND, per germline (reference sequence). The CDR3 DNA reads TGTGCCAGTAGTATACAGGCCCCTCTAGCCAAAAACATTCAGTACTTC. This codes for CASSIQAPLAKNIQYF.

The chain employs TRBV7-2 and TRBJ2-3, with D hard to call. Per the germline V gene, CDR1 is SGHTA and CDR2 is FQGNSA. V was pared by 3 bases and J by 4 bases, with 5 bases between. The CDR3 covers 12 residues. The CDR3 reads CASSFRADTQYF. The CDR3 DNA follows: TGTGCCAGCAGCTTTAGAGCAGATACGCAGTATTTT.

The gene calls are TRBV5-6 and TRBJ1-4; 7 positions agree with TRBD1. This CDR3 spans 14 amino acids. V was clipped by 4 bases and J by 8 bases; unmatched bases: 8. The germline V gene has CDR1 SGHDT and CDR2 YYEEEE. The DNA for the CDR3 is TGTGCCAGCAGCATAATACAGGGGAGAGAAAAACTGTTTTTT. It specifies CASSIIQGREKLFF. The variable domain in full, with the rest retrieved from reference TRBV5-6 and TRBJ1-4, is DAGVTQSPTHLIKTRGQQVTLRCSPKSGHDTVSWYQQALGQGPQFIFQYYEEEERQRGNFPDRFSGHQFPNYSSELNVNALLLGDSALYLCASSIIQGREKLFFGSGTQLSVL.

This clone was seen only once. The V call is TRBV9, the J call TRBJ2-3; D not resolved. V was cut by 0 bases and J by 0 bases, with 8 bases left in between. The length of the CDR3 is 15 residues. CDR1 SGDLS and CDR2 YYNGEE come from the germline V gene. CDR3 sequence reads: CASSVEVGSTDTQYF. The CDR3 coding sequence is TGTGCCAGCAGCGTAGAGGTGGGCAGCACAGATACGCAGTATTTT.

This clone occurred once. The V and J genes are TRBV3-1 (or the pseudogene TRBV3-2) and TRBJ2-7; 7 bases are a match to TRBD1. CDR3 size: 13 residues. Trimming at V came to 4 bases and at J to 3 bases, leaving 3 bases not matched to a gene. Germline V lookup: CDR1 LGHDT, CDR2 YNNKEL (reference sequence). The CDR3 DNA reads TGTGCCAGCAGCCCCAGACAGGGCTACGAGCAGTACTTC. It specifies CASSPRQGYEQYF.

This chain joins TRBV5-4 and TRBJ2-7; 12 bases are shared with TRBD1. The CDR3 loop spans 17 amino acids. Per the germline V gene, CDR1 is SGHNT and CDR2 is YYREEE (reference sequence). Trimming removed 4 bases from V and 3 bases from J; junction bases left unmatched: 11. DNA for the CDR3: TGTGCCAGCAGCCCGGGACAGGGGGCGAGTCTGATCTACGAGCAGTACTTC. Protein product: CASSPGQGASLIYEQYF.

As concerns this clone: This same CDR3 is encoded by further DNA sequences in the sample. The chain couples TRBV30 to TRBJ1-3; D is undetermined. CDR1 GTSNPN and CDR2 SVGIG come from the germline V gene (reference sequence). This CDR3 is 15 amino acids long. The V gene lost 0 bases and the J gene lost 2 bases, with 11 bases spanning the gap. The CDR3 DNA is TGTGCCTGGAGTGTAAGTGGCCGCGCTGGAAACACCATATATTTT. The encoded protein is CAWSVSGRAGNTIYF.

The chain joins TRBV4-3 to TRBJ2-2; D not resolved. Germline loops: CDR1 LGHNA, CDR2 YSLEER. The CDR3 runs 12 residues. The ends were cut back, 3 bases at V and 13 bases at J, with 12 bases in the middle. CDR3 DNA sequence: TGCGCCAGCAGCCATACACCGGGTGTGCTGTTTTTT. This gives the protein CASSHTPGVLFF.

The chain has TRBV12-3 or TRBV12-4 and TRBJ1-5, with D possibly TRBD1 on 5 matching bases. V lost 5 bases, J lost 10 bases, and 12 bases lay in between. There are 12 residues in the CDR3. The DNA for the CDR3 is TGTGCCAGCAGTCCTCCGGGGGTTCCCCAGCATTTT. This encodes CASSPPGVPQHF.

V is TRBV18 and J is TRBJ1-6; a weak D match, TRBD1 (6 bases). The ends were cut back, 0 bases at V and 9 bases at J, with 12 bases in the middle. CDR1 and CDR2 from the germline V gene are KGHSH and LQKENI. CDR3 length equals 15 residues. CDR3 nucleotides: TGTGCCAGCTCACCACCAAGGGGGGAGGGTTCACCCCTCCACTTT. Encoded protein: CASSPPRGEGSPLHF.

This clone was observed once. The J gene is TRBJ2-7, the V gene TRBV5-1, with D perhaps TRBD2 (6 bases). CDR3 size: 14 residues. Germline V gene lookup returns CDR1 SGHRS and CDR2 YFSETQ. Trimming shortened V by 4 bases and J by 7 bases, and 18 bases separated the two germline ends. CDR3 in amino acids: CASSERAQGREQYF. The CDR3 DNA is TGCGCCAGCAGCGAGCGGGCCCAAGGTAGGGAGCAGTACTTC.

V is TRBV5-1 and J is TRBJ2-3, with TRBD1 identical over 11 bases. The CDR3 is 15 residues long. Germline CDR1 and CDR2: SGHRS and YFSETQ. The junction had 4 bases not matched to a gene; V was cut back by 4 bases and J by 3 bases. The CDR3, as DNA: TGCGCCAGCAGCGCGGGACAGGGGGGGACAGATACGCAGTATTTT. This codes for CASSAGQGGTDTQYF.

V usage is TRBV21-1 and J usage is TRBJ1-2; the table's D call, TRBD1, has no DNA check behind it. TRBV21-1 counts as a pseudogene. This CDR3 has 17 residues. CDR3 sequence: CASSKVPGQGADYGYTF. For the CDR3, the DNA is TGTGCCAGCAGCAAAGTTCCGGGACAGGGGGCGGACTATGGCTACACCTTC.

The rearrangement uses TRBV7-2 and TRBJ1-6; 8 bases are shared with TRBD1. With V trimmed by 4 bases and J by 6 bases, 2 bases remained unmatched. Germline CDR1 SGHTA, CDR2 FQGNSA. CDR3 length equals 14 residues. The CDR3 region has the DNA TGTGCCAGCAGCTACGACAGGGGTAATTCACCCCTCCACTTT. Translating gives CASSYDRGNSPLHF.

The rearrangement joins TRBV28 to TRBJ1-1; unclear D gene. Trimming removed 6 bases from V and 0 bases from J, with 17 bases in between. Germline V lookup: CDR1 MDHEN, CDR2 SYDVKM. The CDR3 extends over 16 amino acids. The chain's CDR3 is CASRASDGSMNTEAFF. DNA for the CDR3: TGTGCCAGCAGAGCATCGGACGGCTCCATGAACACTGAAGCTTTCTTT.

V is TRBV4-3 and J is TRBJ1-1, with TRBD1 identical over 7 bases. This CDR3 is built from 14 residues. Germline V gene sequence: CDR1 LGHNA, CDR2 YSLEER. The J segment lost 6 bases and the V segment lost 1 base, leaving 5 bases of the junction unmatched. The CDR3 DNA sequence: TGCGCCAGCAGCCAAGTAACAGGGGTCTCTGAAGCTTTCTTT. This encodes CASSQVTGVSEAFF.